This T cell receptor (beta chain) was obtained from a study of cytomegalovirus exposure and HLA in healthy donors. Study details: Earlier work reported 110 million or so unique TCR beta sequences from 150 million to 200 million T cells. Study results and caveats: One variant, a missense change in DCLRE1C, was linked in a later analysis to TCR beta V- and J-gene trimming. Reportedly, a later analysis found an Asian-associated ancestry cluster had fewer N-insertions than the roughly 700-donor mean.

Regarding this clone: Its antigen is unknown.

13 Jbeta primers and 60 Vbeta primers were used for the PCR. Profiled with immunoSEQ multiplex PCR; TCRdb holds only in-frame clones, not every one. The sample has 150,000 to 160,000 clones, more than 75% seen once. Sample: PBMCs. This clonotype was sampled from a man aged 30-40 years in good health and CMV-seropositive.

CDR3 amino acids: CASSLDENSPLHF. Written as DNA, the CDR3 is TGCGCCAGCAGCTTGGATGAGAATTCACCCCTCCACTTT. This sequence joins TRBV5-1 and TRBJ1-6; no reliable D call. The V gene lost 0 bases and the J gene lost 7 bases, with 5 bases spanning the gap. The CDR3 loop spans 13 amino acids. Germline CDR1 SGHRS, CDR2 YFSETQ.